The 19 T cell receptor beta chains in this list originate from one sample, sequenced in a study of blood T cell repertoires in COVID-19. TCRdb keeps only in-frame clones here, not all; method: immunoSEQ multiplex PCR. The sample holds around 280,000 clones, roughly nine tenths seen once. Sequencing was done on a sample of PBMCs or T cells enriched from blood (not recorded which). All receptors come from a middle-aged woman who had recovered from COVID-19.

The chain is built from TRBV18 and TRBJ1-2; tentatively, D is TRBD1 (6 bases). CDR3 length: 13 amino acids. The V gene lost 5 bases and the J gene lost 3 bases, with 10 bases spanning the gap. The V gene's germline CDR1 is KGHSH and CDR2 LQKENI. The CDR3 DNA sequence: TGTGCCAGCTCAAAGACAGGTGACTATGGCTACACCTTC. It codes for CASSKTGDYGYTF.

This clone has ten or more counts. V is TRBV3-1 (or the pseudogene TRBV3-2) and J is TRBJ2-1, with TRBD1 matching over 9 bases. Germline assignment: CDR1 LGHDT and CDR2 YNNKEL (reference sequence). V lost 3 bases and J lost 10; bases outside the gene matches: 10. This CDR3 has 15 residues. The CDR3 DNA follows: TGTGCCAGCAGCCATTTCAGGACAGGGGTGTGGGAGCAGTTCTTC. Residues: CASSHFRTGVWEQFF.

CDR3: CASSISSRVGNQPQHF. In DNA, the CDR3 is TGTGCCAGTAGTATATCCTCCAGGGTTGGGAATCAGCCCCAGCATTTT. The gene calls are TRBV19 and TRBJ1-5, with D possibly TRBD1 on 5 matching bases. Germline V gene data show CDR1 as LNHDA and CDR2 as SQIVND (reference sequence). Trimming stripped 2 bases from V and 4 bases from J, with 15 bases between. This CDR3 is built from 16 residues.

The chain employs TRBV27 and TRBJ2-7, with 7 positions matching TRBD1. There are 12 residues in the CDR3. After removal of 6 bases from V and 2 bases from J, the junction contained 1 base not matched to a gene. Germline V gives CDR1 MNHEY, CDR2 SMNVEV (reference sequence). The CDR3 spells CASRGTAYEQYF. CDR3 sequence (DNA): TGTGCCAGCAGGGGGACAGCCTACGAGCAGTACTTC.

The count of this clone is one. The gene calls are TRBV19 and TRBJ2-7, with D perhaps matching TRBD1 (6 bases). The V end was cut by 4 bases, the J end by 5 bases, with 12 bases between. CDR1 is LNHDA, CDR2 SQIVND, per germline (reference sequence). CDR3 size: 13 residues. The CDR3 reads CASSSADRDEQYF. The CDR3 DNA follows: TGTGCCAGTAGTAGTGCGGACAGAGACGAGCAGTACTTC.

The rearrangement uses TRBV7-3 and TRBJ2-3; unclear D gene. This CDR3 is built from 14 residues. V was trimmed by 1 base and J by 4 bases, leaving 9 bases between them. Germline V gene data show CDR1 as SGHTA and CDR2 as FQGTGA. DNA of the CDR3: TGTGCCAGCAGCTTAAATAGTTTCCCAGATACGCAGTATTTT. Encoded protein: CASSLNSFPDTQYF.

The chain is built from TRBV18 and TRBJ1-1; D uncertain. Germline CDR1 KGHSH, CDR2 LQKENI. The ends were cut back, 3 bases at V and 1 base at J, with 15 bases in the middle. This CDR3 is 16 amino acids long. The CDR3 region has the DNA TGTGCCAGCTCACCTCAACAAGTATCTCAGAACACTGAAGCTTTCTTT. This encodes CASSPQQVSQNTEAFF.

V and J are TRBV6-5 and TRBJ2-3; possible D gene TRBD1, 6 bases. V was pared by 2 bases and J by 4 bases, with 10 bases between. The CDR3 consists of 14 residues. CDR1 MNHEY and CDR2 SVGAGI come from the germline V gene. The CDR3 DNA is TGTGCCAGCAGTTACGGGGGCGCCTCAGATACGCAGTATTTT. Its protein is CASSYGGASDTQYF.

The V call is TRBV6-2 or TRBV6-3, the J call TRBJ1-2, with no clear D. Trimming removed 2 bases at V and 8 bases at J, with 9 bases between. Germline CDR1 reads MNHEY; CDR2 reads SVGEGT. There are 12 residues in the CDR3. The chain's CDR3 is CASSYGGIGYTF. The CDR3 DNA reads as TGTGCCAGCAGTTACGGAGGGATCGGCTACACCTTC.

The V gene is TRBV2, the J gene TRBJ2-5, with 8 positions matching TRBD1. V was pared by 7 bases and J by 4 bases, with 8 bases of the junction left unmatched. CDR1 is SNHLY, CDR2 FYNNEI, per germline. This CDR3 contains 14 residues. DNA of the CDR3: TGTGCCAGCATGGGGACAGGAAGGGGAGAGACCCAGTACTTC. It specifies CASMGTGRGETQYF.

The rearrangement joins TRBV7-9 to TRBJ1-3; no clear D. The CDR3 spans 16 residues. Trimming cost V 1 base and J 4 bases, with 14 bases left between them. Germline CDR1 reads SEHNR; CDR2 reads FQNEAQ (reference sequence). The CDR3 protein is CASSLGAGGSGNTIYF. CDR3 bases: TGTGCCAGCAGCTTAGGTGCGGGCGGCAGCGGAAACACCATATATTTT.

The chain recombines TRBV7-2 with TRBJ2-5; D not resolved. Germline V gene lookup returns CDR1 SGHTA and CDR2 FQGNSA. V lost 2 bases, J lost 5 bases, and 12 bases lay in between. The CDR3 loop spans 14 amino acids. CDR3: CASSLIPSYETQYF. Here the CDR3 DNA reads TGTGCCAGCAGCTTAATCCCGAGCTATGAGACCCAGTACTTC. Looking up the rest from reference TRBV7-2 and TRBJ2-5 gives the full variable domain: GAGVSQSPSNKVTEKGKDVELRCDPISGHTALYWYRQSLGQGLEFLIYFQGNSAPDKSGLPSDRFSAERTGGSVSTLTIQRTQQEDSAVYLCASSLIPSYETQYFGPGTRLLVL.

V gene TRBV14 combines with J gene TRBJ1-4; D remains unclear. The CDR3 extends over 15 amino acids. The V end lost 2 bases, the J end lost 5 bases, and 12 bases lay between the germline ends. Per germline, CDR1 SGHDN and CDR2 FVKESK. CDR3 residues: CASSQRPQTNEKLFF. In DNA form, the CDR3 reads TGTGCCAGCAGCCAACGCCCGCAGACAAATGAAAAACTGTTTTTT.

CDR3: CASSLSDPKTGTEAFF. CDR3 in DNA: TGTGCCAGCAGCTTAAGTGATCCGAAAACAGGCACTGAAGCTTTCTTT. This chain links TRBV7-3 with TRBJ1-1, with D possibly being TRBD1 (5 bases). Trimming shortened V by 1 base and J by 4 bases, and 16 bases separated the two germline ends. Per germline, CDR1 SGHTA and CDR2 FQGTGA. The CDR3 length is 16 residues.

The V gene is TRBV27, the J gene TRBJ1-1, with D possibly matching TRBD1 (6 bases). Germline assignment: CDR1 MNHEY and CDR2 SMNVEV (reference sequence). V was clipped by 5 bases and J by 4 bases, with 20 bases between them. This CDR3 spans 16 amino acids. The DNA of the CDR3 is TGTGCCAGCAGTACCCAGGGGTTTAGAATGGGCACTGAAGCTTTCTTT. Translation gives CASSTQGFRMGTEAFF.

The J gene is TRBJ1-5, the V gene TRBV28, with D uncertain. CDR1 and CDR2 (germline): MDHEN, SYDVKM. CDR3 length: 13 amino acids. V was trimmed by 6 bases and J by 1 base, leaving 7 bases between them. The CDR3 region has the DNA TGTGCCAGCAGGAGGTCGAGCAATCAGCCCCAGCATTTT. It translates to CASRRSSNQPQHF.

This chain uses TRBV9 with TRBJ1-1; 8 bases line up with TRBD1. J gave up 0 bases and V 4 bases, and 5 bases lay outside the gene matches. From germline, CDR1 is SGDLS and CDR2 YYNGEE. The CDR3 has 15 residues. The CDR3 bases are TGTGCCAGCAGCCCACGGGGACAGGTGAACACTGAAGCTTTCTTT. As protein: CASSPRGQVNTEAFF.

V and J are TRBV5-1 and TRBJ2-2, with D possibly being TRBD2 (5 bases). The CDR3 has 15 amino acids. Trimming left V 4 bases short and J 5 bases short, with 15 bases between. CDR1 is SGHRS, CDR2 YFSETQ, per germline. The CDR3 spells CASSTDRRRTGELFF. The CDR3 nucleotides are TGCGCCAGCAGCACGGACCGAAGGAGGACCGGGGAGCTGTTTTTT.

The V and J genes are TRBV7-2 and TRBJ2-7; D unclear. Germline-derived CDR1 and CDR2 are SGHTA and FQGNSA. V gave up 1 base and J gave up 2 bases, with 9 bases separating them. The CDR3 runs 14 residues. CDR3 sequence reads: CASSLGPAAYEQYF. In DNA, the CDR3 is TGTGCCAGCAGCTTAGGGCCGGCGGCCTACGAGCAGTACTTC. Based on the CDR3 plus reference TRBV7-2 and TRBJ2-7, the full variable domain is GAGVSQSPSNKVTEKGKDVELRCDPISGHTALYWYRQSLGQGLEFLIYFQGNSAPDKSGLPSDRFSAERTGGSVSTLTIQRTQQEDSAVYLCASSLGPAAYEQYFGPGTRLTVT.